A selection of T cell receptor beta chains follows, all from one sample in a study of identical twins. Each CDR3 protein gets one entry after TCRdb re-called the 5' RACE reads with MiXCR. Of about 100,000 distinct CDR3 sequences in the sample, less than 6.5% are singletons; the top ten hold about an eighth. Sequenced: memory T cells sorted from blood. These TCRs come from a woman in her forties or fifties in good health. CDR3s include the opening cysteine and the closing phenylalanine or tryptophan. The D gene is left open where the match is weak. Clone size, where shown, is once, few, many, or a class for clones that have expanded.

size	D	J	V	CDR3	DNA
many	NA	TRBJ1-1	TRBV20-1	CSAPPLGAWDTEAFF	TGCAGTGCCCCCCCGCTGGGGGCATGGGACACTGAAGCTTTCTTT
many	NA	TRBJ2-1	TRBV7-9	CASSEGDEQFF	TGTGCCAGCAGCGAAGGCGATGAGCAGTTCTTC
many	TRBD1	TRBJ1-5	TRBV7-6	CASSQTTGINQPQHF	TGTGCCAGCAGCCAAACGACAGGGATCAATCAGCCCCAGCATTTT
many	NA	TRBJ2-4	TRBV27	CASSLLREAKNIQYF	TGTGCCAGCAGTTTATTGAGGGAGGCCAAAAACATTCAGTACTTC
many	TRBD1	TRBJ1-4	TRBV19	CASIGRQGDEKLFF	TGTGCCAGTATTGGTCGACAGGGAGATGAAAAACTGTTTTTT
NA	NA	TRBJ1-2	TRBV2	CASTGGNYGYTF	TGTGCCAGCACGGGGGGGAACTATGGCTACACCTTC
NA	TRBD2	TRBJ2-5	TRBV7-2	CASSPPSGGGQETQYF	TGTGCCAGCAGCCCACCCTCCGGCGGGGGCCAAGAGACCCAGTACTTC
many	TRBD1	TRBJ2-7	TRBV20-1	CSAAGTGYYEQYF	TGCAGTGCTGCGGGGACAGGATACTACGAGCAGTACTTC
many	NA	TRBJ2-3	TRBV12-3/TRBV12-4	CASSFVTSIKDTQYF	TGTGCCAGCAGTTTTGTGACTAGTATAAAAGATACGCAGTATTTT
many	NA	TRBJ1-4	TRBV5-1	CASSFLSQGLTNEKLFF	TGCGCCAGCAGCTTCCTCTCCCAGGGCCTAACTAATGAAAAACTGTTTTTT
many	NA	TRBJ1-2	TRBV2	CASRQWGNIYGYTF	TGTGCCAGCAGACAATGGGGAAACATTTATGGCTACACCTTC
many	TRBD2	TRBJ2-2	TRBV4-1	CASSQGLAGGHSTGELFF	TGCGCCAGCAGCCAGGGACTAGCGGGAGGCCACTCCACCGGGGAGCTGTTTTTT
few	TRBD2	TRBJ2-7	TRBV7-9	CASSPRPTSGSYEQYF	TGTGCCAGCAGCCCCCGGCCGACTAGCGGGAGTTACGAGCAGTACTTC
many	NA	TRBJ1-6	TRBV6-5	CASSYSTGYNSPLHF	TGTGCCAGCAGTTACTCTACTGGATATAATTCACCCCTCCACTTT
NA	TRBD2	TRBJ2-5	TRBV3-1	CASSQDGGRGETQYF	TGTGCCAGCAGCCAAGATGGCGGGAGGGGAGAGACCCAGTACTTC
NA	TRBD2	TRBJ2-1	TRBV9	CASSVVPHTGTSGISYNEQFF	TGTGCCAGCAGCGTAGTACCCCATACCGGGACTAGCGGGATCTCCTACAATGAGCAGTTCTTC
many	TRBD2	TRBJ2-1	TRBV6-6	CASTVSLAANEQFF	TGTGCCAGCACAGTTAGCCTAGCGGCCAATGAGCAGTTCTTC
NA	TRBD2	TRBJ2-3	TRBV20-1	CSASGLAGADIDTQYF	TGCAGTGCTAGCGGACTAGCGGGTGCGGACATAGATACGCAGTATTTT
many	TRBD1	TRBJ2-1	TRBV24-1	CATSDPRWDSSYNEQFF	TGTGCCACCAGTGATCCTAGGTGGGACAGCTCCTACAATGAGCAGTTCTTC
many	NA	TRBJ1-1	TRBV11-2	CASSLGAPNEAFF	TGTGCCAGCAGCTTAGGGGCACCTAATGAAGCTTTCTTT
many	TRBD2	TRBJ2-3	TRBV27	CASSLSGTTDTQYF	TGTGCCAGCAGTCTGAGCGGGACCACAGATACGCAGTATTTT
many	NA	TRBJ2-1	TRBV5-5	CASSRLDKGEQFF	TGTGCCAGCAGCCGCCTCGATAAGGGCGAGCAGTTCTTC
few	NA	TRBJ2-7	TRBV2	CASYRDLRTYEQYF	TGTGCCAGCTACCGGGACTTAAGAACCTACGAGCAGTACTTC
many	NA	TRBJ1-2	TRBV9	CASSVLGYGNYGYTF	TGTGCCAGCAGCGTATTAGGGTACGGAAACTATGGCTACACCTTC
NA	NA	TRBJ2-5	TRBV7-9	CASSTGAGLLETQYF	TGTGCCAGCAGCACGGGGGCTGGTCTTCTAGAGACCCAGTACTTC
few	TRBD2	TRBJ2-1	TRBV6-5	CASGLGLAGGPTYNEQFF	TGTGCCAGCGGTTTGGGACTAGCGGGAGGGCCGACCTACAATGAGCAGTTCTTC
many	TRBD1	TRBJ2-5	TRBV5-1	CASSPTGDVETQYF	TGCGCCAGCAGCCCGACAGGGGATGTGGAGACCCAGTACTTC
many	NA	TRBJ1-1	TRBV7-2	CASSLGSGLNTEAFF	TGTGCCAGCAGCTTAGGGTCAGGTCTGAACACTGAAGCTTTCTTT
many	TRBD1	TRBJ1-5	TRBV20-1	CSARDSRGTGYFQPQHF	TGCAGTGCTAGAGATAGTCGAGGGACAGGGTATTTTCAGCCCCAGCATTTT
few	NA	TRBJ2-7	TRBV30	CAWNTVPSYEQYF	TGTGCCTGGAATACGGTACCGAGCTACGAGCAGTACTTC
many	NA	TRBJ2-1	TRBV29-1	CSVEGTGISYNEQFF	TGCAGCGTTGAAGGGACGGGCATCTCCTACAATGAGCAGTTCTTC
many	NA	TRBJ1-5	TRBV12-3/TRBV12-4	CASSLGEQMQPQHF	TGTGCCAGCAGTTTAGGGGAACAAATGCAGCCCCAGCATTTT
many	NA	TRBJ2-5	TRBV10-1	CASSEPGQETQYF	TGCGCCAGCAGTGAGCCGGGACAAGAGACCCAGTACTTC
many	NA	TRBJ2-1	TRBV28	CASRDRDLSSYNEQFF	TGTGCCAGCAGGGACCGGGATTTGAGCTCCTACAATGAGCAGTTCTTC
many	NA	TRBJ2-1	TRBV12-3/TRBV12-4	CASNQADDYNEQFF	TGTGCCAGCAACCAAGCTGACGACTACAATGAGCAGTTCTTC
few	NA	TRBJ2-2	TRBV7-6	CASSIHNTGELFF	TGTGCCAGCAGCATACATAACACCGGGGAGCTGTTTTTT
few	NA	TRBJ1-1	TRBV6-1	CASSQQGPNTEAFF	TGTGCCAGCAGTCAACAGGGTCCCAACACTGAAGCTTTCTTT
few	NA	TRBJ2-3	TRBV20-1	CSAGLTGDTQYF	TGCAGTGCGGGCCTTACAGGAGATACGCAGTATTTT
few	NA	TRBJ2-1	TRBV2	CASNQPVRHNEQFF	TGTGCCAGCAATCAGCCGGTTAGGCACAATGAGCAGTTCTTC
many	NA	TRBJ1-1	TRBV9	CASSVALGTEAFF	TGTGCCAGCAGCGTAGCTCTGGGAACTGAAGCTTTCTTT
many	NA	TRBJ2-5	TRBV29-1	CSVARAAQETQYF	TGCAGCGTCGCCCGGGCGGCCCAAGAGACCCAGTACTTC
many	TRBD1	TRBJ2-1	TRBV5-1	CASSRVRQGSINEQFF	TGCGCCAGCAGCCGAGTCAGACAGGGAAGTATCAATGAGCAGTTCTTC